This TCR beta chain was identified in a study of shared clonotypes between healthy human individuals. Study conclusions and caveats: When naive CD4 clonotypes were compared across a few donors, 5% to 5.5% were shared.

In regard to this clone: Its antigen is currently unknown.

The CDR3 covers 16 residues. The J segment lost 4 bases and the V segment lost 0 bases, leaving 5 bases of the junction unmatched. Germline loops: CDR1 MNHEY, CDR2 SVGAGI. TCRdb's table, derived via immunoSEQ multiplex PCR, lists solely in-frame clones and lacks some. Of roughly 2.2 million clones in the sample, around 93% are singletons; the top ten hold approximately 0.41%. The chain links TRBV6-5 to TRBJ1-4, with 7 bases lining up with TRBD1. Sequencing was performed on naive CD4+ T cells from PBMCs. Subset reported: CD45RA+ positively selected. This clonotype originated in a man between 18 and 29 years old in good health. Some clones in this sample may be carry-over from other donors' samples. CDR3 sequence reads: CASSYSSGGNNEKLFF. CDR3 DNA: TGTGCCAGCAGTTACTCTTCAGGGGGGAATAATGAAAAACTGTTTTTT.